This TCR beta chain was found in a study of blood T cells in healthy people across ages. Study details: About one barcoded TCR beta cDNA was captured per two T cells. Study results and caveats: The percentage of naive T cells correlated strongly with TCR beta diversity.

This clonotype was detected only a few times. The antigen remains undetermined. V was shortened by 6 bases and J by 4 bases, with 9 bases between the two germline ends. CDR3 length equals 12 residues. Germline loops: CDR1 DFQATT, CDR2 SNEGSKA (reference sequence). The second PCR ran roughly 6 to 12 cycles with a sample-barcoded 5' primer and J-beta primers. Each cDNA molecule received a tag from a template-switch adaptor that had 12 random nucleotides. Using its own MiXCR run on the 5' RACE reads, TCRdb lists one record per CDR3 protein. The data show about 1.6 million distinct CDR3 sequences, 30% to 40% seen once.

The origin of this receptor is a woman under 40 in good health. Sequencing used blood. The chain combines TRBV20-1 with TRBJ2-2, with D perhaps TRBD2 (6 bases). The CDR3 sequence: CSARRATGELFF. CDR3 coding DNA: TGCAGTGCCCGGAGGGCCACCGGGGAGCTGTTTTTT.